Following are 9 T cell receptor beta chains from one sample sequenced in a study of blood T cell repertoires in COVID-19. The method was immunoSEQ multiplex PCR; TCRdb's version includes in-frame clones alone and lacks a portion of them. The sample yields under 300,000 clones, 83% seen once. Sequencing was done on a sample of peripheral blood. The receptors originated from a man between 60 and 75 years old who had recovered from COVID-19.

The chain is built from TRBV10-3 and TRBJ1-5, with D unclear. The CDR3 length is 15 residues. Per the germline V gene, CDR1 is ENHRY and CDR2 is SYGVKD. Trimming stripped 0 bases from V and 6 bases from J, with 12 bases between. Here the CDR3 DNA reads TGTGCCATCAGTGAGTCCCCTCCCGGTGCTCAGCCCCAGCATTTT. Amino acids: CAISESPPGAQPQHF.

The CDR3 DNA sequence: TGTGCCAGCAGCTTGAAGGGACAGTGGGGCTACACCTTC. Amino acids: CASSLKGQWGYTF. The chain links TRBV5-6 to TRBJ1-2; 7 nucleotides line up with TRBD1. The CDR3 extends over 13 amino acids. Germline V gene lookup returns CDR1 SGHDT and CDR2 YYEEEE. V lost 1 base, J lost 8 bases, and 5 bases stayed unmatched.

The chain couples TRBV5-1 to TRBJ2-7; D is uncertain. CDR1 is SGHRS, CDR2 YFSETQ, per germline. The germline V and J ends were trimmed by 0 bases and 2 bases, with 9 bases remaining between them. The CDR3 has 14 amino acids. The CDR3 spells CASSLVQEPYEQYF. The DNA of the CDR3 is TGCGCCAGCAGCTTGGTACAAGAACCCTACGAGCAGTACTTC.

V and J are TRBV9 and TRBJ1-2; 7 bases are a match to TRBD1. This CDR3 has 14 amino acids. CDR1 is SGDLS and CDR2 is YYNGEE in the germline V gene. The ends lost 0 bases at V and 4 bases at J; junction bases unmatched: 3. In DNA, the CDR3 is TGTGCCAGCAGCGTAGCCCAGGGGGTCTATGGCTACACCTTC. Its translation is CASSVAQGVYGYTF.

The chain links TRBV6-6 to TRBJ2-7, with a weak D call TRBD1 (6 bases). There are 15 residues in the CDR3. Germline-derived CDR1 and CDR2 are MNHNY and SVGAGI (reference sequence). V was cut by 4 bases and J by 1 base, with 14 bases left in between. The CDR3 nucleotides read TGTGCCAGCAGTTCCATGGGACAAAGATCCTACGAGCAGTACTTC. As protein: CASSSMGQRSYEQYF.

The rearrangement joins TRBV2 to TRBJ2-7, with 10 bases fitting TRBD1. This CDR3 comprises 16 residues. Germline V gives CDR1 SNHLY, CDR2 FYNNEI. Trimming took 4 bases from V and 3 from J; bases not matched to a gene: 9. Here the CDR3 reads CASSAMRDRGNYEQYF. The CDR3 nucleotides are TGTGCCAGCAGTGCGATGCGGGACAGGGGCAACTACGAGCAGTACTTC.

The chain is built from TRBV5-1 and TRBJ2-5, with 8 bases that match TRBD1. The CDR3 totals 15 residues. In germline, CDR1 is SGHRS, CDR2 YFSETQ. The junction had 10 bases not matched to a gene; V was cut back by 4 bases and J by 5 bases. The CDR3 DNA follows: TGCGCCAGCAGCCAATCAGGGGGCCGGGGGGAGACCCAGTACTTC. This codes for CASSQSGGRGETQYF.

The V and J genes are TRBV18 and TRBJ2-5; D ambiguous. The CDR3 loop spans 12 amino acids. Germline values: CDR1 KGHSH, CDR2 LQKENI. Trimming took 4 bases from V and 5 from J, leaving 8 bases between them. In DNA, the CDR3 is TGTGCCAGCTCACAAAACCGGGAGACCCAGTACTTC. Translated: CASSQNRETQYF. The full variable domain, its missing parts supplied by reference TRBV18 and TRBJ2-5, is NAGVMQNPRHLVRRRGQEARLRCSPMKGHSHVYWYRQLPEEGLKFMVYLQKENIIDESGMPKERFSAEFPKEGPSILRIQQVVRGDSAAYFCASSQNRETQYFGPGTRLLVL.

CDR3 nucleotides: TGCAGCGTTGAAGCGTCAGGGGGCTCGTTTAGCTATGGCTACACCTTC. Translation: CSVEASGGSFSYGYTF. This rearrangement joins TRBV29-1 to TRBJ1-2, with TRBD1 identical over 8 bases. The CDR3 runs to 16 residues. Germline assignment: CDR1 SQVTM and CDR2 ANQGSEA. The ends lost 1 base at V and 4 bases at J; junction bases unmatched: 11.